Shown below are 9 T cell receptor beta chains from a single sample sequenced in a study of spatial heterogeneity in lung cancer. Study-level findings and limits: Intratumoral expanded alpha and beta TCR counts were found to track tumor mutation counts.

The time point: sample taken at primary tumor resection. These TCRs' antigens remain unknown. TCRdb re-derived calls from the 5' RACE reads in MiXCR, one entry per CDR3 protein. The repertoire holds about 3,300 distinct CDR3 sequences, with roughly 8.3% as singletons. Sequenced here: lung tumor tissue, sampled at surgery. These TCRs come from a male donor with early-stage non-small cell lung cancer.

This clonotype is labeled as medium-sized (0.01 to 0.1%). The CDR3 protein is CASSLDRAGSEAFF. The DNA of the CDR3 is TGTGCCAGCAGCTTAGACCGGGCAGGGAGTGAAGCTTTCTTT. J is TRBJ1-1 and V is TRBV7-2, with D possibly matching TRBD1 (5 bases). Trimming took 1 base from V and 7 from J, leaving 13 bases between them. Germline CDR1 reads SGHTA; CDR2 reads FQGNSA. The CDR3 extends over 14 amino acids.

This clonotype is medium-sized within its sample. The chain joins TRBV7-6 to TRBJ2-3; 10 bases agree with TRBD2. Germline V CDR1 and CDR2: SGHVS, FNYEAQ. This CDR3 spans 15 amino acids. V dropped 4 bases and J dropped 4; count of bases not matched to a gene: 5. The CDR3 nucleotides read TGTGCCAGCAGCTCGAGCGGGGGGGCGGCAGATACGCAGTATTTT. This codes for CASSSSGGAADTQYF.

The V call is TRBV6-1, the J call TRBJ2-3; 10 bases are a match to TRBD2. The V and J ends lost 3 bases and 4 bases, in that order; junction bases with no gene match: 7. The CDR3 contains 16 residues. Germline V lookup: CDR1 MNHNS, CDR2 SASEGT. The CDR3 here is CASSDKASGSPDTQYF. CDR3 bases: TGTGCCAGCAGTGATAAGGCTAGCGGGAGTCCAGATACGCAGTATTTT.

This clonotype is judged medium-sized. The rearrangement joins TRBV7-2 to TRBJ1-1; D is ambiguous. This CDR3 comprises 16 residues. Trimming removed 9 bases at V and 5 bases at J, with 25 bases between. The germline gives CDR1 SGHTA, CDR2 FQGNSA. CDR3 in amino acids: CARNSLEGGSLTEAFF. CDR3 in DNA: TGTGCCAGAAACTCCTTGGAGGGAGGGAGTTTAACTGAAGCTTTCTTT.

This clonotype has a count of ten or more. This rearrangement joins TRBV11-2 to TRBJ1-5, with D maybe TRBD1 (6 bases). V lost 5 bases and J 1 base, leaving 15 bases between the germline ends. The CDR3 has 16 residues. CDR1 is SGHAT, CDR2 FQNNGV, per germline. The CDR3 sequence is CASSPRGGKSNQPQHF. CDR3 in DNA: TGTGCCAGCAGCCCCCGAGGGGGGAAGAGCAATCAGCCCCAGCATTTT.

By proportion, this clonotype is medium-sized. The V gene is TRBV7-9, the J gene TRBJ2-5; D is possibly TRBD1 (6 bases). Trimming stripped 6 bases from V and 1 base from J, with 12 bases between. The CDR3 runs to 14 residues. Germline lookup yields CDR1 SEHNR and CDR2 FQNEAQ (reference sequence). CDR3: CASRRTASQETQYF. As DNA, the CDR3 is TGTGCCAGCAGACGGACAGCATCCCAAGAGACCCAGTACTTC.

This clonotype is deemed medium-sized. The chain joins TRBV20-1 to TRBJ2-1, with D perhaps TRBD1 or TRBD2 (5 bases each). Trimming removed 6 bases from V and 1 base from J, with 13 bases in between. Germline values: CDR1 DFQATT, CDR2 SNEGSKA (reference sequence). The CDR3 is made up of 14 amino acids. The CDR3 DNA reads TGCAGTGCGGGGGACGGCGGGTCCTACAATGAGCAGTTCTTC. It translates to CSAGDGGSYNEQFF.

A few counts support this clonotype. J is TRBJ1-2 and V is TRBV5-1; the D gene is possibly TRBD1 (5 bases). V lost 0 bases and J 7 bases, leaving 16 bases between the germline ends. This CDR3 region has 15 residues. CDR1 is SGHRS, CDR2 YFSETQ, per germline. The CDR3 region has the DNA TGCGCCAGCAGCTTGGGGGCCCGTGGGGCCGGTGGCTACACCTTC. Residues: CASSLGARGAGGYTF.

In this sample, this clonotype turned up many times. The V call is TRBV9, the J call TRBJ2-5, with D perhaps being TRBD1 or TRBD2 (5 bases each). The CDR3 spans 14 residues. The germline V and J ends were trimmed by 3 bases and 5 bases, with 14 bases remaining between them. The germline V gene encodes CDR1 SGDLS and CDR2 YYNGEE. The CDR3 loop reads CASSAGAGGETQYF. The CDR3 nucleotides are TGTGCCAGCAGCGCCGGGGCAGGCGGGGAGACCCAGTACTTC.